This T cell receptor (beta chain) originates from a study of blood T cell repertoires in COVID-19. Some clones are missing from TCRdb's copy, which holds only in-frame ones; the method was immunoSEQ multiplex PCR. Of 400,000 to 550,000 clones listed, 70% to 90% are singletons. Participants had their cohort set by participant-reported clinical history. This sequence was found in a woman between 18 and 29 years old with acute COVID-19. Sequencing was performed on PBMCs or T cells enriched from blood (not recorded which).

Here the CDR3 reads CASSSRGGYTF. The CDR3 DNA reads as TGTGCCAGCAGTTCCAGGGGCGGCTACACCTTC. The genes are TRBV3-1 (or the pseudogene TRBV3-2) and TRBJ1-2; possibly TRBD1 for D (6 bases). Germline V CDR1 and CDR2: LGHDT, YNNKEL (reference sequence). Trimming removed 6 bases at V and 8 bases at J, with 10 bases between. The CDR3 loop spans 11 amino acids.